The 23 T cell receptor beta chains reported below all come from one sample, sequenced in a study of CD8 T cells in ankylosing spondylitis. TCRdb re-analysed the 5' RACE reads in MiXCR, keeping a single row per CDR3 protein. In the table there are tens of thousands of distinct CDR3 sequences, roughly 11% of which are singletons. The source material was blood, either unsorted or a sorted T cell fraction (not recorded which). The receptors stem from a male donor with ankylosing spondylitis or in good health (not recorded which).

Ten or more counts support this clonotype. The chain recombines TRBV29-1 with TRBJ2-7; maybe TRBD2 (6 bases). Germline values: CDR1 SQVTM, CDR2 ANQGSEA. The CDR3 length is 14 residues. The CDR3 here is CGRVGEVEVYEQYF. The CDR3 DNA sequence: TGCGGTCGTGTCGGGGAGGTCGAGGTCTACGAGCAGTACTTC.

This clonotype was detected many times. The chain carries TRBV10-3 and TRBJ2-3; 12 bases match TRBD2. The CDR3 runs to 19 residues. The ends lost 5 bases at V and 2 bases at J; junction bases unmatched: 14. The germline gives CDR1 ENHRY, CDR2 SYGVKD. CDR3 nucleotide sequence: TGTGCCATCAGTACTCTAGCGGGGGGGCCCCCTAAATCCACAGATACGCAGTATTTT. This gives the protein CAISTLAGGPPKSTDTQYF.

J is TRBJ2-3 and V is TRBV2, with 9 bases identical to TRBD2. The CDR3 has 18 amino acids. Looked up from germline, CDR1 is SNHLY and CDR2 is FYNNEI. As DNA, the CDR3 is TGTACCATCAGCCCCCGCGGGGGGGTAAGCATCGGCACAGATACGCAGTATTTT. It is translated as CTISPRGGVSIGTDTQYF. Filled out from reference TRBV2 and TRBJ2-3, the complete variable domain reads EPEVTQTPSHQVTQMGQEVILRCVPISNHLYFYWYRQILGQKVEFLVSFYNNEISEKSEIFDDQFSVERPDGSNFTLKIRSTKLEDSAMYFCTISPRGGVSIGTDTQYFGPGTRLTVL.

This clonotype showed up many times. The rearrangement joins TRBV29-1 to TRBJ1-2; possibly TRBD1 for D (5 bases). Per the germline V gene, CDR1 is SQVTM and CDR2 is ANQGSEA. Trimming shortened V by 7 bases and J by 0 bases, and 9 bases separated the two germline ends. This CDR3 comprises 12 residues. DNA of the CDR3: TGCAGCGCAACAGGAGCTAACTATGGCTACACCTTC. Its translation: CSATGANYGYTF.

This clonotype was recorded a few times. This rearrangement joins TRBV15 to TRBJ2-7, with TRBD2 identical over 7 bases. V shed 3 bases and J 4 bases; nucleotides not matched to a gene: 6. The CDR3 totals 14 residues. CDR1 is LNHNV, CDR2 YYDKDF, per germline (reference sequence). The CDR3 DNA is TGTGCCACCAGCAGTATGCGGGGGATGTACGAGCAGTACTTC. As protein: CATSSMRGMYEQYF.

The genes are TRBV7-3 and TRBJ2-1; tentative D call: TRBD2 (5 bases). The germline V and J ends were trimmed by 2 bases and 0 bases, with 8 bases remaining between them. The CDR3 spans 15 residues. Germline loops: CDR1 SGHTA, CDR2 FQGTGA. CDR3 nucleotide sequence: TGTGCCAGCAGCTTACACGGGGTCTCCTACAATGAGCAGTTCTTC. Encoded protein: CASSLHGVSYNEQFF.

This clonotype was counted ten times or more. The chain links TRBV6-5 to TRBJ1-6; perhaps TRBD1 as D (5 bases). The CDR3 runs 14 residues. V was shortened by 2 bases and J by 10 bases, with 12 bases between the two germline ends. Germline loops: CDR1 MNHEY, CDR2 SVGAGI. The DNA of the CDR3 is TGTGCCAGCAGTTACGGCGCCAGGGTCTCACCCCTCCACTTT. The encoded protein is CASSYGARVSPLHF.

This clonotype was counted at least ten times. J is TRBJ2-2 and V is TRBV12-3 or TRBV12-4; D ambiguous. The CDR3 has 14 residues. V was cut by 1 base and J by 2 bases, with 5 bases left in between. This chain's CDR3 is CASSLGVNTGELFF. The CDR3 DNA follows: TGTGCCAGCAGTTTAGGGGTTAACACCGGGGAGCTGTTTTTT.

This clonotype was picked up many times. The chain uses TRBV12-3 or TRBV12-4 and TRBJ2-2, with D tentatively TRBD2 (5 bases). V was pared by 5 bases and J by 6 bases, with 19 bases between. This CDR3 is built from 16 residues. CDR3 sequence: CASSPLWPGSAGELFF. The CDR3 region has the DNA TGTGCCAGCAGTCCCCTGTGGCCGGGTAGCGCCGGGGAGCTGTTTTTT.

In this sample, this clonotype turned up many times. The junction shows a germline mismatch at one end, possibly a read error. V is TRBV9 and J is TRBJ1-1; 7 bases align to TRBD1. Germline V gives CDR1 SGDLS, CDR2 YYNGEE. The CDR3 consists of 15 residues. CDR3 DNA sequence: TGTGCCAGCAGCGTAGGGCTACAAACAGGGGCAGTACTCCTATTT. Its protein product is CASSVGLQTGAVLLF.

This clonotype has at least ten counts. This chain uses TRBV5-6 with TRBJ2-7; TRBD2 is a possible D gene (6 bases). Germline loops: CDR1 SGHDT, CDR2 YYEEEE. The CDR3 is 13 residues long. V lost 4 bases and J 3 bases, leaving 11 bases between the germline ends. The CDR3 nucleotides read TGTGCCAGCAGCCGGGGGTTTTTCTACGAGCAGTACTTC. Amino acid sequence: CASSRGFFYEQYF.

The chain combines TRBV5-1 with TRBJ1-2; D is ambiguous. V lost 0 bases and J lost 7, with 19 bases in between. The CDR3 consists of 16 residues. From germline, CDR1 is SGHRS and CDR2 YFSETQ. The CDR3 reads CASSLGSTGTHGGYTF. Here the CDR3 DNA reads TGCGCCAGCAGCTTGGGGTCTACGGGAACCCACGGTGGCTACACCTTC.

This clonotype was recorded many times. The chain uses TRBV3-1 and TRBJ1-6, with D uncertain. V gave up 0 bases and J gave up 10 bases, with 4 bases separating them. The germline CDR1 and CDR2 sequences are LGHDT and YNNKEL (reference sequence). The CDR3 covers 12 residues. The CDR3, as DNA: TGTGCCAGCAGCCAAGAGGGGTCACCCCTCCACTTT. Its translation: CASSQEGSPLHF.

This clonotype was recorded at least ten times. The CDR3 sequence: CSARDMGLSYEQYF. Here the CDR3 DNA reads TGCAGTGCTAGAGATATGGGGCTCTCCTACGAGCAGTACTTC. The rearrangement joins TRBV20-1 to TRBJ2-7; D might be TRBD1 (5 bases). Per the germline V gene, CDR1 is DFQATT and CDR2 is SNEGSKA (reference sequence). V lost 0 bases, J lost 0 bases, and 9 bases lay in between. This CDR3 comprises 14 residues.

At least ten counts were recorded for this clonotype. The chain recombines TRBV12-3 or TRBV12-4 with TRBJ1-2; D is possibly TRBD1 (5 bases). V shed 5 bases and J shed 3 bases, with 13 bases lying between them. CDR3 size: 14 residues. CDR3 sequence reads: CASSPRQGDYGYTF. The CDR3 region has the DNA TGTGCCAGCAGTCCTCGTCAGGGAGACTATGGCTACACCTTC.

This clonotype has at least ten counts. The chain is built from TRBV28 and TRBJ2-2, with 11 bases that match TRBD1. Trimming cost V 4 bases and J 4 bases; bases outside gene matches: 5. CDR1 is MDHEN and CDR2 is SYDVKM in the germline V gene. The CDR3 is 16 residues long. The CDR3 protein is CASSSPGQGATGELFF. DNA of the CDR3: TGTGCCAGCAGTTCCCCCGGACAGGGGGCCACCGGGGAGCTGTTTTTT. Full variable domain (outside the CDR3, taken from reference TRBV28 and TRBJ2-2): DVKVTQSSRYLVKRTGEKVFLECVQDMDHENMFWYRQDPGLGLRLIYFSYDVKMKEKGDIPEGYSVSREKKERFSLILESASTNQTSMYLCASSSPGQGATGELFFGEGSRLTVL.

This clonotype was recorded many times. The J gene is TRBJ1-1, the V gene TRBV20-1, with TRBD1 identical over 7 bases. Per the germline V gene, CDR1 is DFQATT and CDR2 is SNEGSKA (reference sequence). CDR3 length equals 11 residues. CDR3 DNA sequence: TGCAACAGGGGTCGATTCGCTGAAGCTTTCTTT. Residues: CNRGRFAEAFF.

This clonotype was observed many times. The chain combines TRBV7-6 with TRBJ2-1; TRBD1 is a possible D gene (6 bases). CDR1 and CDR2 (germline): SGHVS, FNYEAQ. Trimming removed 5 bases from V and 7 bases from J, with 15 bases in between. The CDR3 is 14 amino acids. CDR3 region: CASSREGDINEQFF. The DNA for the CDR3 is TGTGCCAGCAGCCGCGAGGGGGATATTAATGAGCAGTTCTTC.

This clonotype was counted many times. V is TRBV18 and J is TRBJ2-1, with TRBD2 matching 7 bases. J lost 2 bases, V lost 6 bases, and 7 bases had no gene match. Germline V gives CDR1 KGHSH, CDR2 LQKENI. This CDR3 region has 15 residues. The CDR3 DNA reads as TGTGCCAGCTCCATGGGGGGGGAAACCTACAATGAGCAGTTCTTC. It codes for CASSMGGETYNEQFF. The variable domain in full, with the rest retrieved from reference TRBV18 and TRBJ2-1, is NAGVMQNPRHLVRRRGQEARLRCSPMKGHSHVYWYRQLPEEGLKFMVYLQKENIIDESGMPKERFSAEFPKEGPSILRIQQVVRGDSAAYFCASSMGGETYNEQFFGPGTRLTVL.

This clonotype was picked up many times. The V call is TRBV5-1, the J call TRBJ1-1; D is unresolved. Germline CDR1 reads SGHRS; CDR2 reads YFSETQ. V shed 0 bases and J shed 8 bases, with 8 bases lying between them. The CDR3 length is 12 residues. The CDR3 DNA is TGCGCCAGCAGCTTGGAGTTGGGCGAAGCTTTCTTT. Encoded protein: CASSLELGEAFF.

Note on this clonotype: Since a much larger clone is just one base distant, this may be a read error. The rearrangement links TRBV9 to TRBJ1-1; D remains unclear. Trimming cost V 2 bases and J 4 bases, with 9 bases left between them. Germline values: CDR1 SGDLS, CDR2 YYNGEE. The CDR3 length is 13 residues. The CDR3 sequence is CASSVNASTEAFF. CDR3 DNA sequence: TGTGCCAGCAGCGTCAATGCGAGCACTGAAGCTTTCTTT.

This clonotype was seen at least ten times. The CDR3 spells CASSVAGADYGYTF. CDR3 in DNA: TGCGCCAGCAGTGTGGCAGGGGCTGACTATGGCTACACCTTC. This chain uses TRBV5-1 with TRBJ1-2; D perhaps matches TRBD1 (6 bases). The CDR3 runs to 14 residues. CDR1 is SGHRS, CDR2 YFSETQ, per germline. Trimming removed 5 bases at V and 3 bases at J, with 14 bases between.

This clonotype appeared many times. J is TRBJ2-1 and V is TRBV5-5; TRBD1 might be the D (6 bases). V lost 2 bases to trimming and J lost 0 bases, with 18 bases between them. This CDR3 is 18 amino acids long. CDR1 SGHKS and CDR2 YYEKEE come from the germline V gene (reference sequence). The CDR3 DNA reads TGTGCCAGCAGCTTACGCAGGGGTTCGGAAGGCTCCTACAATGAGCAGTTCTTC. Its protein product is CASSLRRGSEGSYNEQFF.